The source of this T cell receptor beta chain is a study of T-cell reconstitution after alpha-beta-depleted transplantation in children. Findings and caveats of the study: Two months or so post-transplant, alpha-beta T cells reportedly derived from several hundred expanded graft clones. A year had passed since transplant, and T-cell counts and diversity by then came mostly from newly produced T cells. It was surviving recipient T cells and thymic progenitors that gave some patients high TCRbeta diversity at day 60.

Researchers prepared the TCRbeta library using unique molecular identifiers, the study reports. TCRdb fed the PCR reads into MiXCR, producing one record per CDR3 protein. The sample consists of around 490,000 distinct CDR3 sequences, about an eighth of them appearing once. After removal of 2 bases from V and 5 bases from J, the junction contained 8 bases not matched to a gene. The CDR3 loop spans 15 amino acids. This clonotype has a handful of counts. The antigen is not known. This sequence joins TRBV12-3 or TRBV12-4 and TRBJ2-7; 8 bases map to TRBD1. The receptor's source is a female patient aged 2-9 years who had a stem cell transplant for aplastic anemia, so the T cells may come from the graft donor. The source was PBMCs, mostly from graft donor cells, collected 180 days after TCRalphabeta/CD19-depleted stem cell transplant. Here the CDR3 reads CASSLSPGGFNEQYF. CDR3 in DNA: TGTGCCAGCAGTTTAAGTCCAGGGGGCTTTAACGAGCAGTACTTC.